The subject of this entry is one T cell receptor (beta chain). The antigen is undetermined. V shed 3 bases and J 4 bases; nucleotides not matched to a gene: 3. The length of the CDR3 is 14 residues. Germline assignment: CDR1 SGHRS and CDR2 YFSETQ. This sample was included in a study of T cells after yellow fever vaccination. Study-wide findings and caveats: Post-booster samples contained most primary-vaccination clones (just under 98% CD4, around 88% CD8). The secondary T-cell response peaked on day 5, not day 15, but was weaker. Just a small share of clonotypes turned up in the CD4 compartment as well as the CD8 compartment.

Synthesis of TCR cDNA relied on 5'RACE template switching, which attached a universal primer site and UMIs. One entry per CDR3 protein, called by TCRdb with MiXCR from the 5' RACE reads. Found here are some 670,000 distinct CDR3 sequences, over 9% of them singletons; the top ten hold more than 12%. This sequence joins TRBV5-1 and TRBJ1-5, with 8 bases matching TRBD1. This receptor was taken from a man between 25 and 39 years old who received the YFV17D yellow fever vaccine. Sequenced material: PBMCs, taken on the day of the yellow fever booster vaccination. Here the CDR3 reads CASSWTGLNQPQHF. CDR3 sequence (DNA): TGCGCCAGCAGCTGGACAGGGCTTAATCAGCCCCAGCATTTT.